This T cell receptor beta chain was sequenced in a study of shared clonotypes between healthy human individuals. Here immunoSEQ multiplex PCR was the method, and the copy in TCRdb shows in-frame clones only, minus some. The repertoire holds about 490,000 clones, 70% to 80% seen once, with 10% to 15% in the top ten. The CDR3 spans 15 residues. CDR1 is MDHEN and CDR2 is SYDVKM in the germline V gene. The chain employs TRBV28 and TRBJ2-7, with 11 nucleotides matching TRBD1. The sequenced sample consisted of PBMCs. This TCR derives from a woman between 40 and 55 years old in good health. Some clones in this sample may be carry-over from other donors' samples. The CDR3, as DNA: TGTGTGTATCGTAGGAGGACAGGGGGCACGTACGAGCAGTACTTC. Translating gives CVYRRRTGGTYEQYF. Complete variable domain (other parts from reference TRBV28 and TRBJ2-7): DVKVTQSSRYLVKRTGEKVFLECVQDMDHENMFWYRQDPGLGLRLIYFSYDVKMKEKGDIPEGYSVSREKKERFSLILESASTNQTSMYLCVYRRRTGGTYEQYFGPGTRLTVT.